Listed here are 27 T cell receptor beta chains from one sample, sequenced in a study of glioma-infiltrating T cells after dendritic cell vaccination. Only in-frame clones appear in the TCRdb table, and some are missing; sequencing was by immunoSEQ multiplex PCR. The sample consists of approximately 100,000 clones, roughly 79% of them appearing once. Sequenced material: blood, taken before dendritic cell vaccination. All receptors come from a human donor with glioblastoma.

V usage is TRBV25-1 and J usage is TRBJ1-3, with 9 bases matching TRBD1. This CDR3 has 15 amino acids. Germline CDR1 MGHDK, CDR2 SYGVNS. V lost 3 bases, J lost 3 bases, and 3 bases stayed unmatched. The CDR3 reads CASSDGTGFGNTIYF. CDR3 nucleotides: TGTGCCAGCAGTGACGGGACAGGGTTTGGAAACACCATATATTTT.

The gene calls are TRBV6-6 and TRBJ1-2; D uncertain. Germline-derived CDR1 and CDR2 are MNHNY and SVGAGI (reference sequence). Trimming shortened V by 5 bases and J by 0 bases, and 7 bases separated the two germline ends. The CDR3 spans 13 residues. The DNA for the CDR3 is TGTGCCAGCAGTACGAGTTCTAACTATGGCTACACCTTC. This translates into CASSTSSNYGYTF.

The chain combines TRBV6-1 with TRBJ2-6; possible D gene TRBD1, 6 bases. The CDR3 is made up of 16 amino acids. Deletions cut 4 bases from V and 0 bases from J, with 10 bases between. The germline CDR1 and CDR2 sequences are MNHNS and SASEGT. As DNA, the CDR3 is TGTGCCAGCAGTGCCCCCAGGGGCTCTGGGGCCAACGTCCTGACTTTC. This encodes CASSAPRGSGANVLTF.

The J gene is TRBJ2-5, the V gene TRBV5-1, with 9 bases identical to TRBD2. The CDR3 is 15 amino acids. Trimming removed 4 bases from V and 5 bases from J; junction bases left unmatched: 9. The germline CDR1 and CDR2 sequences are SGHRS and YFSETQ. CDR3 sequence reads: CASSTIAGARETQYF. CDR3 sequence (DNA): TGCGCCAGCAGCACTATAGCGGGGGCTCGGGAGACCCAGTACTTC.

The chain links TRBV7-9 to TRBJ1-3; the D is unclear. This CDR3 region has 11 residues. Germline CDR1 SEHNR, CDR2 FQNEAQ (reference sequence). Trimming removed 4 bases from V and 8 bases from J, with 6 bases in between. CDR3 in amino acids: CASSSADTIYF. Here the CDR3 DNA reads TGTGCCAGCAGCTCCGCGGACACCATATATTTT.

This clone was seen only a few times. Since a far larger clone is one base different, this is likely a read error. This chain connects TRBV15 to TRBJ2-1, with 9 positions matching TRBD2. Germline CDR1 and CDR2: LNHNV and YYDKDF (reference sequence). The CDR3 spans 16 residues. With V trimmed by 3 bases and J by 3 bases, 6 bases remained unmatched. CDR3: CATSSPPSGVYNEQFF. CDR3 DNA: TGTGCCACCAGCAGCCCACCTAGCGGGGTCTACAATGAGCAGTTCTTC. Based on the CDR3 plus reference TRBV15 and TRBJ2-1, the full variable domain is DAMVIQNPRYQVTQFGKPVTLSCSQTLNHNVMYWYQQKSSQAPKLLFHYYDKDFNNEADTPDNFQSRRPNTSFCFLDIRSPGLGDTAMYLCATSSPPSGVYNEQFFGPGTRLTVL.

The chain carries TRBV5-1 and TRBJ1-2; D possibly corresponds to TRBD1 (6 bases). Between the trimmed V and J ends, which lost 1 base and 4 bases, there was a span of 14 bases. Germline V CDR1 and CDR2: SGHRS, YFSETQ. The CDR3 covers 15 residues. The CDR3 reads CASSLWGGGSYGYTF. The CDR3 bases are TGCGCCAGCAGCTTGTGGGGAGGGGGAAGCTATGGCTACACCTTC.

The chain couples TRBV27 to TRBJ1-3; D possibly corresponds to TRBD1 (5 bases). Trimming left V 7 bases short and J 7 bases short, with 20 bases between. This CDR3 spans 15 amino acids. The germline CDR1 and CDR2 sequences are MNHEY and SMNVEV (reference sequence). CDR3 sequence reads: CASNARAARGNTIYF. In DNA, the CDR3 is TGTGCCAGCAACGCCAGGGCCGCTCGGGGGAACACCATATATTTT.

The chain uses TRBV30 and TRBJ2-7, with D perhaps matching TRBD2 (7 bases). The germline V gene has CDR1 GTSNPN and CDR2 SVGIG (reference sequence). The CDR3 spans 11 residues. V was pared by 2 bases and J by 6 bases, with 8 bases between. The CDR3 spells CAWSRGAEQYF. CDR3 sequence (DNA): TGTGCCTGGAGTCGGGGGGCCGAGCAGTACTTC.

The rearrangement uses TRBV19 and TRBJ2-2, with TRBD1 matching 7 bases. Looked up from germline, CDR1 is LNHDA and CDR2 is SQIVND (reference sequence). There are 16 residues in the CDR3. V lost 5 bases and J lost 5; bases outside the gene matches: 11. In DNA form, the CDR3 reads TGTGCCAGTAGTGACCCTCCGGGACAGACAACCGGGGAGCTGTTTTTT. Translation gives CASSDPPGQTTGELFF. Full variable domain (rest looked up from reference TRBV19 and TRBJ2-2): DGGITQSPKYLFRKEGQNVTLSCEQNLNHDAMYWYRQDPGQGLRLIYYSQIVNDFQKGDIAEGYSVSREKKESFPLTVTSAQKNPTAFYLCASSDPPGQTTGELFFGEGSRLTVL.

V and J are TRBV5-1 and TRBJ2-3; TRBD1 aligns across 9 bases. The CDR3 loop spans 19 amino acids. V lost 2 bases, J lost 2 bases, and 15 bases stayed unmatched. Germline CDR1 and CDR2: SGHRS and YFSETQ. CDR3 sequence: CASSFPTRDREHLTDTQYF. In DNA form, the CDR3 reads TGCGCCAGCAGCTTTCCGACACGGGACAGGGAACACCTCACAGATACGCAGTATTTT.

This clone has at least ten counts. The chain carries TRBV6-1 and TRBJ1-1; D may be TRBD1 (6 bases). The germline V and J ends were trimmed by 6 bases and 4 bases, with 12 bases remaining between them. The CDR3 runs 13 residues. Per the germline V gene, CDR1 is MNHNS and CDR2 is SASEGT. CDR3 DNA: TGTGCCAGCAGGCCGGGGGGGCCCACTGAAGCTTTCTTT. It yields the protein CASRPGGPTEAFF.

The chain links TRBV4-1 to TRBJ1-2; no clear D. CDR1 is MGHRA, CDR2 YSYEKL, per germline. This CDR3 contains 15 residues. V lost 1 base and J lost 0, with 9 bases in between. CDR3 sequence: CASSQGTAANYGYTF. The CDR3 nucleotides read TGCGCCAGCAGCCAAGGAACAGCGGCTAACTATGGCTACACCTTC.

This clone was detected only once. Other DNA sequences from this sample encode an identical CDR3 as well. This sequence joins TRBV7-2 and TRBJ1-1; D is possibly TRBD1 (6 bases). The CDR3 spans 15 residues. Germline CDR1 SGHTA, CDR2 FQGNSA. Trimming cost V 7 bases and J 0 bases, with 15 bases left between them. CDR3 sequence (DNA): TGTGCCAGCACCCAAGGGGGACATCTGAACACTGAAGCTTTCTTT. Encoded protein: CASTQGGHLNTEAFF. The entire variable domain, with the rest obtained from reference TRBV7-2 and TRBJ1-1, is as follows: GAGVSQSPSNKVTEKGKDVELRCDPISGHTALYWYRQSLGQGLEFLIYFQGNSAPDKSGLPSDRFSAERTGGSVSTLTIQRTQQEDSAVYLCASTQGGHLNTEAFFGQGTRLTVV.

The chain combines TRBV7-2 with TRBJ2-3; tentative D call: TRBD2 (5 bases). CDR1 and CDR2 (germline): SGHTA, FQGNSA. V was clipped by 4 bases and J by 3 bases, with 11 bases between them. The CDR3 runs to 14 residues. CDR3 region: CASSYSSGTDTQYF. The CDR3 DNA sequence: TGTGCCAGCAGCTATTCCAGCGGAACAGATACGCAGTATTTT. The full variable domain, with the rest looked up from reference TRBV7-2 and TRBJ2-3, is GAGVSQSPSNKVTEKGKDVELRCDPISGHTALYWYRQSLGQGLEFLIYFQGNSAPDKSGLPSDRFSAERTGGSVSTLTIQRTQQEDSAVYLCASSYSSGTDTQYFGPGTRLTVL.

The chain is built from TRBV5-1 and TRBJ2-5, with TRBD2 as a possible D gene (6 bases). There are 14 residues in the CDR3. The germline V and J ends were trimmed by 4 bases and 5 bases, with 15 bases remaining between them. Germline V gene data show CDR1 as SGHRS and CDR2 as YFSETQ. CDR3 sequence: CASSLWRGRETQYF. The CDR3 DNA follows: TGCGCCAGCAGCCTCTGGCGGGGACGGGAGACCCAGTACTTC.

The chain uses TRBV18 and TRBJ2-7; 7 nucleotides align to TRBD1. Germline loops: CDR1 KGHSH, CDR2 LQKENI. This CDR3 contains 13 residues. V lost 5 bases and J lost 2; bases outside the gene matches: 3. The CDR3 is CASSTGQPYEQYF. The CDR3 DNA follows: TGTGCCAGCTCAACGGGACAGCCCTACGAGCAGTACTTC. Full variable domain (rest looked up from reference TRBV18 and TRBJ2-7): NAGVMQNPRHLVRRRGQEARLRCSPMKGHSHVYWYRQLPEEGLKFMVYLQKENIIDESGMPKERFSAEFPKEGPSILRIQQVVRGDSAAYFCASSTGQPYEQYFGPGTRLTVT.

The gene calls are TRBV5-4 and TRBJ1-5, with a possible D match to TRBD1 (5 bases). The germline CDR1 and CDR2 sequences are SGHNT and YYREEE (reference sequence). Trimming removed 4 bases at V and 1 base at J, with 6 bases between. CDR3 length: 13 amino acids. The CDR3 DNA reads TGTGCCAGCAGCCCAGGGAGCAATCAGCCCCAGCATTTT. Translating gives CASSPGSNQPQHF.

The rearrangement joins TRBV6-1 to TRBJ2-2, with 7 bases aligning to TRBD1. This CDR3 spans 14 amino acids. The V segment lost 7 bases and the J segment 6 bases; nucleotides outside the gene matches: 8. Germline CDR1 reads MNHNS; CDR2 reads SASEGT. The CDR3 loop is CASTTGATPGELFF. The CDR3 DNA sequence: TGTGCCAGCACCACAGGGGCTACCCCCGGGGAGCTGTTTTTT.

This chain links TRBV6-5 with TRBJ1-1; 8 bases line up with TRBD1. V lost 0 bases to trimming and J lost 4 bases; unmatched junction nucleotides: 7. Germline CDR1 is MNHEY and CDR2 is SVGAGI. The CDR3 runs to 16 residues. The CDR3 DNA follows: TGTGCCAGCAGTTACTCTCAGGGGGCAGAGAGCACTGAAGCTTTCTTT. Translation gives CASSYSQGAESTEAFF.

The chain combines TRBV4-3 with TRBJ1-6; 8 nucleotides match TRBD1. The CDR3 is made up of 15 amino acids. The J segment lost 6 bases and the V segment lost 4 bases, leaving 5 bases of the junction unmatched. Germline V lookup: CDR1 LGHNA, CDR2 YSLEER. The CDR3 protein is CASSPETGVNSPLHF. The CDR3 coding sequence is TGCGCCAGCAGCCCGGAGACAGGGGTTAATTCACCCCTCCACTTT.

The chain has TRBV18 and TRBJ2-1, with 8 bases aligning to TRBD1. CDR1 and CDR2 (germline): KGHSH, LQKENI. The V segment lost 0 bases and the J segment 9 bases; nucleotides outside the gene matches: 10. The length of the CDR3 is 16 residues. The CDR3 sequence: CASSPPAGGVRSEQFF. The CDR3, as DNA: TGTGCCAGCTCACCACCAGCAGGGGGCGTTCGAAGTGAGCAGTTCTTC.

The chain employs TRBV5-6 and TRBJ2-3, with 11 bases lining up with TRBD2. V dropped 2 bases and J dropped 6; count of bases not matched to a gene: 5. The germline V gene encodes CDR1 SGHDT and CDR2 YYEEEE. This CDR3 has 15 residues. The CDR3 nucleotides read TGTGCCAGCAGCTTTTTAGCGGGGGGGCTGGATACGCAGTATTTT. Translated, it gives CASSFLAGGLDTQYF.

The chain carries TRBV27 and TRBJ1-1, with D possibly being TRBD1 (5 bases). Per the germline V gene, CDR1 is MNHEY and CDR2 is SMNVEV (reference sequence). Trimming stripped 9 bases from V and 1 base from J, with 12 bases between. This CDR3 comprises 13 residues. Here the CDR3 reads CASPRGKNTEAFF. CDR3 DNA: TGTGCCAGTCCCCGGGGGAAGAACACTGAAGCTTTCTTT.

V usage is TRBV19 and J usage is TRBJ2-1; 12 bases agree with TRBD1. Trimming removed 5 bases from V and 8 bases from J; junction bases left unmatched: 4. The CDR3 contains 14 residues. Germline V gene sequence: CDR1 LNHDA, CDR2 SQIVND (reference sequence). CDR3 in amino acids: CASSGDRGRDEQFF. CDR3 sequence (DNA): TGTGCCAGTAGTGGGGACAGGGGGCGCGATGAGCAGTTCTTC. The variable domain in full, completed from reference TRBV19 and TRBJ2-1, reads DGGITQSPKYLFRKEGQNVTLSCEQNLNHDAMYWYRQDPGQGLRLIYYSQIVNDFQKGDIAEGYSVSREKKESFPLTVTSAQKNPTAFYLCASSGDRGRDEQFFGPGTRLTVL.

The chain joins TRBV7-9 to TRBJ2-2; D possibly corresponds to TRBD1 (6 bases). Trimming left V 5 bases short and J 7 bases short, with 11 bases between. The CDR3 consists of 13 residues. Germline CDR1 reads SEHNR; CDR2 reads FQNEAQ (reference sequence). The CDR3 is CASSPGVSGELFF. In DNA, the CDR3 is TGTGCCAGCAGCCCAGGGGTGAGCGGGGAGCTGTTTTTT.

This clone was recorded a few times. This chain links TRBV7-6 with TRBJ2-5; D might be TRBD1 (6 bases). The ends were cut back, 5 bases at V and 1 base at J, with 8 bases in the middle. CDR1 is SGHVS, CDR2 FNYEAQ, per germline. This CDR3 region has 13 residues. DNA for the CDR3: TGTGCCAGCAGCGAGGACAGCCAAGAGACCCAGTACTTC. Translation gives CASSEDSQETQYF. The whole variable domain, remainder taken from reference TRBV7-6 and TRBJ2-5, is GAGVSQSPRYKVTKRGQDVALRCDPISGHVSLYWYRQALGQGPEFLTYFNYEAQQDKSGLPNDRFSAERPEGSISTLTIQRTEQRDSAMYRCASSEDSQETQYFGPGTRLLVL.